This T cell receptor beta chain was captured in a study of T cell responses to AZD1222 COVID-19 vaccine. Findings and caveats of the study: Reportedly, nearly half the spike-specific TCRs target unmutated variant regions. Mostly white British, mostly female donors; authors suggested clonal diversity may be underestimated.

V shed 5 bases, J shed 7 bases, and the junction held 6 bases outside the gene matches. The CDR3 loop spans 14 amino acids. Germline-derived CDR1 and CDR2 are MNHEY and SVGAGI. The assay was immunoSEQ multiplex PCR, and TCRdb's table has in-frame clones only and misses some. Among about 110,000 clones, about nine tenths were seen once, and the ten largest hold 8% to 9.5%. Comment on this clone: The antigen remains undetermined.

The input for sequencing was peripheral blood, taken 28 days after the second AZD1222 dose. The receptor's source is an adult who received the AZD1222 COVID-19 vaccine. The rearrangement links TRBV6-5 to TRBJ1-2, with 11 bases fitting TRBD1. The CDR3 DNA reads TGTGCCAGCAGTATCCGGGACAGGGGGGTTGGCTACACCTTC. Its translation: CASSIRDRGVGYTF.